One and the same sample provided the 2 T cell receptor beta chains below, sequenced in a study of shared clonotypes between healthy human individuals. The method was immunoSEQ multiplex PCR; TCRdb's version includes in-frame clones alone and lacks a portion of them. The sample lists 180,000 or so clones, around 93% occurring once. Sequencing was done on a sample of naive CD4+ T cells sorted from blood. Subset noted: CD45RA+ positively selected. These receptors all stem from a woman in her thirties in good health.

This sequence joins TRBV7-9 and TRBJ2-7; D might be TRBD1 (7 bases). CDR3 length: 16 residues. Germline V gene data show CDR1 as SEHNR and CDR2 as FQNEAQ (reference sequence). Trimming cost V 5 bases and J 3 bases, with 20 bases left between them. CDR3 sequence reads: CASSSRIGGGVYEQYF. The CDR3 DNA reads TGTGCCAGCAGCAGTAGAATAGGAGGGGGCGTCTACGAGCAGTACTTC.

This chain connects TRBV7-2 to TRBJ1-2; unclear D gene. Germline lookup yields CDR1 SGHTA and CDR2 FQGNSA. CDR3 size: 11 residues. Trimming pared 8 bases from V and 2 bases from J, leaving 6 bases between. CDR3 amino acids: CASGENYGYTF. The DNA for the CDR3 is TGTGCCAGCGGAGAGAACTATGGCTACACCTTC. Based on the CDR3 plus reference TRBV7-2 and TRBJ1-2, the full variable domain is GAGVSQSPSNKVTEKGKDVELRCDPISGHTALYWYRQSLGQGLEFLIYFQGNSAPDKSGLPSDRFSAERTGGSVSTLTIQRTQQEDSAVYLCASGENYGYTFGSGTRLTVV.